These T cell receptor beta chains were read from a single sample in a study of T cell changes during pregnancy in multiple sclerosis. Clones were read by immunoSEQ multiplex PCR, and TCRdb kept only the in-frame ones, dropping some. The table records 50,000 to 65,000 clones, around 90% of them present only once. The sample in question was peripheral blood, obtained in the first trimester of pregnancy. The receptors were sampled from a female donor with multiple sclerosis, enrolled in a pregnancy study. CDR3s include the opening cysteine and the closing phenylalanine or tryptophan. D genes are given only for firm matches. Clone size is stated in some rows and not others, as once, few, many or a class when expanded.

d_gene	v_gene	abundance	j_gene	CDR3nt	CDR3aa
TRBD2	TRBV25-1	NA	TRBJ2-2	TGTGCCAGCAGTGATGACGGGAGGGTAACCGGGGAGCTGTTTTTT	CASSDDGRVTGELFF
NA	TRBV21-1	once	TRBJ2-4	TGTGCCAGCAGCAAAGCAGGACGGACTAGTAGGAAGAACATTCAGTACTTC	CASSKAGRTSRKNIQYF
NA	TRBV5-4	NA	TRBJ2-5	TGTGCCAGCAGCTCCAGGGAATTGGAGACCCAGTACTTC	CASSSRELETQYF
NA	TRBV2	NA	TRBJ1-2	TGTGCCAGCAGTGTGGCCGACTATGGCTACACCTTC	CASSVADYGYTF
TRBD2	TRBV6-5	NA	TRBJ2-2	TGTGCCAGCAAACGGGAGGGATCATCCGCCGGGGAGCTGTTTTTT	CASKREGSSAGELFF
TRBD1	TRBV10-3	NA	TRBJ1-5	TGTGCCTCCACTGACAGGGCCCAACAGCCCCAGCATTTT	CASTDRAQQPQHF
TRBD1	TRBV5-1	once	TRBJ2-3	TGCGCCAGCAGCTTGGGACAGGGGGCTATAGATACGCAGTATTTT	CASSLGQGAIDTQYF
TRBD1	TRBV19	once	TRBJ1-2	TGTGCCAGTAGTACCCCGGGACAGCCCAACTATGGCTACACCTTC	CASSTPGQPNYGYTF
NA	TRBV19	NA	TRBJ1-5	TGTGCCAGTAGTATCCGTTTGGGCAGCCTTAAGAACCAGCCCCAGCATTTT	CASSIRLGSLKNQPQHF
NA	TRBV5-1	NA	TRBJ2-5	TGCGCCAGCAGCGGAGGGGTCCAAGAGACCCAGTACTTC	CASSGGVQETQYF
NA	TRBV7-5	NA	TRBJ1-5	TGTGCCAGAAGACCCGACAGGGGATCCAATCAGCCCCAGCATTTT	CARRPDRGSNQPQHF
TRBD1	TRBV2	NA	TRBJ2-7	TGTGCCAGCAGTCTGGGACAGGGCTACGAGCAGTACTTC	CASSLGQGYEQYF
NA	TRBV6-1	NA	TRBJ2-7	TGTGCCAGCACCTACCAACCCCTCGAGCAGTACTTC	CASTYQPLEQYF
NA	TRBV11-2	NA	TRBJ2-7	TGTGCCAGCAGCTTCGGTAGCTCCTACGAGCAGTACTTC	CASSFGSSYEQYF
NA	TRBV7-6	NA	TRBJ2-3	TGTGCCAGCAGCTTAGATGAGGCAGGGCCGCAGTATTTT	CASSLDEAGPQYF
NA	TRBV18	NA	TRBJ2-1	TGTGCCAGCTCACCGGGAGGCGGGAATGAGCAGTTCTTC	CASSPGGGNEQFF
TRBD1	TRBV19	NA	TRBJ1-5	TGTGCCAGTAGTCCCGCGGGACAGGGTTTGGAGCCCCAGCATTTT	CASSPAGQGLEPQHF
NA	TRBV5-5	once	TRBJ2-7	TGTGCCAGCAGCTTGGCTGGGACTTACGAGCAGTACTTC	CASSLAGTYEQYF
TRBD1	TRBV10-3	NA	TRBJ1-1	TGTGCCATCAGTCGGACAGGGATCGGGGTGGACACTGAAGCTTTCTTT	CAISRTGIGVDTEAFF
NA	TRBV30	NA	TRBJ1-2	TGTGCCTGGAGTGAGGCAGCGCTCGGGGGCTACACCTTC	CAWSEAALGGYTF
NA	TRBV6-1	NA	TRBJ2-7	TGTGCCAGCAGTCTATCAGGGGACGCCTCCTACGAGCAGTACTTC	CASSLSGDASYEQYF
TRBD2	TRBV7-6	NA	TRBJ2-3	TGTGCCAGCAGCCCCAGGCCAGCGGGAGTTGTAACAGATACGCAGTATTTT	CASSPRPAGVVTDTQYF
TRBD2	TRBV11-2	NA	TRBJ2-1	TGTGCCAGCAGCTTCGCGGGAGTGAATGAGCAGTTCTTC	CASSFAGVNEQFF
TRBD1	TRBV5-1	NA	TRBJ2-1	TGCGCCAGCAGCTTACAACCGGGACAGGGATACAATGAGCAGTTCTTC	CASSLQPGQGYNEQFF
NA	TRBV4-1	NA	TRBJ1-5	TGCGCCAGCAGCACAACGGGGGGTAGCAATCAGCCCCAGCATTTT	CASSTTGGSNQPQHF
NA	TRBV11-2	NA	TRBJ1-1	TGTGCCAGCAGCTTGGGTCTACAGGGACGGACTGAAGCTTTCTTT	CASSLGLQGRTEAFF
TRBD2	TRBV2	NA	TRBJ2-7	TGTGCCAGCAGTGAAAGACTAGCGGGAGGATACGAGCAGTACTTC	CASSERLAGGYEQYF
NA	TRBV9	NA	TRBJ1-1	TGTGCCAGCAGCGTAGTGTCGACGGGCACTGAAGCTTTCTTT	CASSVVSTGTEAFF
TRBD1	TRBV29-1	once	TRBJ1-2	TGCAGCGTTGAACTGGGGGACAGGGGGAGTAGGAGCTATGGCTACACCTTC	CSVELGDRGSRSYGYTF
NA	TRBV10-1	NA	TRBJ2-1	TGCGCCAGCAGTGAGTCGAGGACGGGGAAGCAGTTCTTC	CASSESRTGKQFF
NA	TRBV11-2	NA	TRBJ2-2	TGTGCCAGCAGAGGCGGGATCCACACCGGGGAGCTGTTTTTT	CASRGGIHTGELFF
NA	TRBV7-9	NA	TRBJ2-1	TGTGCCAGCAGCTCACCAAGAACGACAGAGAGCTCCTACAATGAGCAGTTCTTC	CASSSPRTTESSYNEQFF
TRBD2	TRBV28	NA	TRBJ2-1	TGTGCCAGCAGACCTGCTGACGGGAGGCGTGAGCAGTTCTTC	CASRPADGRREQFF
NA	TRBV28	NA	TRBJ1-3	TGTGCCAGCAGCCTAGATCAGGGGAGAGGGGCGACCATATATTTT	CASSLDQGRGATIYF
NA	TRBV6-5	NA	TRBJ1-2	TGTGCCAGCAACGGGGGGACCAACTATGGCTACACCTTC	CASNGGTNYGYTF
TRBD1	TRBV2	NA	TRBJ1-6	TGTGCCAGCACGGGACAGGGGGCCGCTAATTCACCCCTCCACTTT	CASTGQGAANSPLHF
NA	TRBV5-1	NA	TRBJ2-5	TGCGCCAGCAGCTTGAGGGGGGAGACCCAGTACTTC	CASSLRGETQYF
NA	TRBV7-9	NA	TRBJ1-4	TGTGCCAGCAGCCTGGGCTCCGAAAAACTGTTTTTT	CASSLGSEKLFF
NA	TRBV9	NA	TRBJ1-1	TGTGCCAGCAGCGTAGGGGGGGTAATTAGTGAAGCTTTCTTT	CASSVGGVISEAFF
TRBD1	TRBV7-9	NA	TRBJ2-4	TGTGCCAGCAGCCTGGGGACAGCCCGGGCAAAAAACATTCAGTACTTC	CASSLGTARAKNIQYF